The 30 T cell receptor beta chains below all came from one sample that was sequenced in a study of CD8 T cell repertoires and HIV-1 epitope variants. The data were produced by immunoSEQ multiplex PCR, yet TCRdb's version contains in-frame clones alone and is incomplete. The table has tens of thousands of clones, 60% to 80% seen once; the top ten hold around 25%. The specimen sequenced was uncultured baseline CD8+ T cells from peripheral blood mononuclear cells (PBMCs). These receptors came from a male donor with HIV.

This chain uses TRBV28 with TRBJ1-6; 7 nucleotides agree with TRBD1. Trimming at V came to 6 bases and at J to 0 bases, leaving 5 bases not matched to a gene. Looked up from germline, CDR1 is MDHEN and CDR2 is SYDVKM. This CDR3 has 16 residues. CDR3 sequence (DNA): TGTGCCAGCAGCTCGGGACAGAGCTCCTATAATTCACCCCTCCACTTT. This translates into CASSSGQSSYNSPLHF.

The chain employs TRBV27 and TRBJ2-3; TRBD2 matches at 10 bases. The V gene's germline CDR1 is MNHEY and CDR2 SMNVEV (reference sequence). This CDR3 comprises 15 residues. With 5 bases clipped from V and 6 bases from J, the junction kept 8 bases outside the gene matches. The CDR3: CASSTSAGGLDTQYF. In DNA, the CDR3 is TGTGCCAGCAGTACCTCAGCGGGGGGGCTGGATACGCAGTATTTT.

This chain joins TRBV19 and TRBJ2-1; 9 bases map to TRBD2. The V gene end was trimmed by 7 bases and the J gene end by 7 bases; junction bases not matched to a gene: 8. Germline V gene data show CDR1 as LNHDA and CDR2 as SQIVND (reference sequence). The CDR3 sequence is 14 residues long. The CDR3, as DNA: TGTGCCAGTACCCCTGGCGGGAGGGAGAATGAGCAGTTCTTC. It specifies CASTPGGRENEQFF. Full variable domain (remainder filled in from reference TRBV19 and TRBJ2-1): DGGITQSPKYLFRKEGQNVTLSCEQNLNHDAMYWYRQDPGQGLRLIYYSQIVNDFQKGDIAEGYSVSREKKESFPLTVTSAQKNPTAFYLCASTPGGRENEQFFGPGTRLTVL.

The rearrangement uses TRBV5-4 and TRBJ1-2, with 8 nucleotides matching TRBD1. J was trimmed by 4 bases and V by 0 bases; bases with no gene match: 5. Germline loops: CDR1 SGHNT, CDR2 YYREEE (reference sequence). The CDR3 spans 15 residues. CDR3 DNA sequence: TGTGCCAGCAGCTTGGGGACAGGGCTAATCTATGGCTACACCTTC. Its translation: CASSLGTGLIYGYTF.

This clone came up a few times. This sequence joins TRBV5-1 and TRBJ2-5; either TRBD1 or TRBD2 may supply D (6 bases each). Trimming left V 4 bases short and J 4 bases short, with 11 bases between. CDR3 length: 13 residues. Germline V CDR1 and CDR2: SGHRS, YFSETQ. The CDR3 region is CASSRGLRETQYF. The CDR3 DNA follows: TGCGCCAGCAGCCGGGGGCTGCGAGAGACCCAGTACTTC.

This clone has just one count. CDR3 residues: CSVEDYKAVEAFF. The CDR3 DNA reads as TGCAGCGTTGAAGATTACAAGGCAGTTGAAGCTTTCTTT. The V gene is TRBV29-1, the J gene TRBJ1-1; D gene ambiguous. The V end was cut by 0 bases, the J end by 7 bases, with 12 bases between. Germline values: CDR1 SQVTM, CDR2 ANQGSEA. The length of the CDR3 is 13 residues.

This clone has only a few counts. The chain is built from TRBV5-4 and TRBJ2-1, with TRBD2 identical over 10 bases. CDR1 is SGHNT and CDR2 is YYREEE in the germline V gene (reference sequence). The CDR3 consists of 18 residues. V was clipped by 2 bases and J by 8 bases; unmatched bases: 16. The CDR3 nucleotides are TGTGCCAGCAGCTTTAAGCTGCTTGGGCTAGCGGGAGATCATGAGCAGTTCTTC. Translated, it gives CASSFKLLGLAGDHEQFF. Variable domain in full (rest from reference TRBV5-4 and TRBJ2-1): ETGVTQSPTHLIKTRGQQVTLRCSSQSGHNTVSWYQQALGQGPQFIFQYYREEENGRGNFPPRFSGLQFPNYSSELNVNALELDDSALYLCASSFKLLGLAGDHEQFFGPGTRLTVL.

V gene TRBV10-3 combines with J gene TRBJ1-2, with 9 bases that match TRBD1. CDR3 length equals 14 residues. CDR1 is ENHRY, CDR2 SYGVKD, per germline. V lost 3 bases, J lost 4 bases, and 3 bases stayed unmatched. The CDR3, as DNA: TGTGCCATCAGTGATCAGGGACAGGGCTATGGCTACACCTTC. It translates to CAISDQGQGYGYTF.

This chain links TRBV6-5 with TRBJ2-6; TRBD1 aligns across 7 bases. This CDR3 contains 16 residues. V was pared by 1 base and J by 4 bases, with 4 bases of the junction left unmatched. Germline values: CDR1 MNHEY, CDR2 SVGAGI. The chain's CDR3 is CASSYYRGTGANVLTF. CDR3 coding DNA: TGTGCCAGCAGTTACTACAGGGGAACGGGGGCCAACGTCCTGACTTTC.

This sequence joins TRBV5-5 and TRBJ1-2; D possibly corresponds to TRBD1 (5 bases). The CDR3 sequence is 16 residues long. Between the trimmed V and J ends, which lost 0 bases and 5 bases, there was a span of 17 bases. CDR1 is SGHKS and CDR2 is YYEKEE in the germline V gene (reference sequence). For the CDR3, the DNA is TGTGCCAGCAGCTTGGAAATTATAGGGGTTCCTTATGGCTACACCTTC. Protein sequence: CASSLEIIGVPYGYTF.

This clone appeared a few times. V usage is TRBV7-9 and J usage is TRBJ1-1; tentative D call: TRBD1 (6 bases). The CDR3 is made up of 14 amino acids. Trimming shortened V by 2 bases and J by 1 base, and 8 bases separated the two germline ends. CDR1 is SEHNR, CDR2 FQNEAQ, per germline (reference sequence). In DNA, the CDR3 is TGTGCCAGCAGCTTAACAGGGAAGAACACTGAAGCTTTCTTT. This translates into CASSLTGKNTEAFF.

CDR3 in amino acids: CASSYRAEGEKLFF. CDR3 coding DNA: TGTGCCAGCAGCTACAGGGCTGAGGGAGAAAAACTGTTTTTT. The V gene is TRBV5-8, the J gene TRBJ1-4; weak D call: TRBD1 (6 bases). V gave up 3 bases and J gave up 8 bases, with 14 bases separating them. There are 14 residues in the CDR3. Germline V gene data show CDR1 as SGHTS and CDR2 as YDEGEE.

The rearrangement links TRBV27 to TRBJ2-7; the D gene is possibly TRBD2 (5 bases). Germline lookup yields CDR1 MNHEY and CDR2 SMNVEV (reference sequence). Trimming took 3 bases from V and 4 from J, leaving 16 bases between them. The CDR3 has 15 residues. The CDR3 sequence is CASSLGFLAQYEQYF. The CDR3 bases are TGTGCCAGCAGTTTGGGTTTCCTAGCACAATACGAGCAGTACTTC.

In this sample, this clone turned up many times. This sequence joins TRBV5-5 and TRBJ1-4; D is unresolved. Trimming removed 2 bases from V and 8 bases from J, with 16 bases in between. The CDR3 has 15 amino acids. The germline gives CDR1 SGHKS, CDR2 YYEKEE (reference sequence). CDR3 sequence reads: CASSLNPVGGEKLFF. The DNA of the CDR3 is TGTGCCAGCAGCTTAAACCCGGTCGGCGGGGAAAAACTGTTTTTT. The full variable domain, with the rest looked up from reference TRBV5-5 and TRBJ1-4, is DAGVTQSPTHLIKTRGQQVTLRCSPISGHKSVSWYQQVLGQGPQFIFQYYEKEERGRGNFPDRFSARQFPNYSSELNVNALLLGDSALYLCASSLNPVGGEKLFFGSGTQLSVL.

This clone was observed a few times. The sample contains more than one DNA sequence encoding this CDR3. The chain joins TRBV5-1 to TRBJ2-7; TRBD1 agrees at 11 bases. This CDR3 contains 14 residues. The junction had 2 bases not matched to a gene; V was cut back by 4 bases and J by 2 bases. Germline CDR1 and CDR2: SGHRS and YFSETQ. Here the CDR3 DNA reads TGCGCCAGCAGCCCGGGACAGGGGGCCTACGAGCAGTACTTC. It translates to CASSPGQGAYEQYF.

The V gene is TRBV7-2, the J gene TRBJ2-7; D possibly matches TRBD1 or TRBD2 (6 bases each). Trimming left V 1 base short and J 5 bases short, with 15 bases between. Germline CDR1 is SGHTA and CDR2 is FQGNSA. The CDR3 covers 15 residues. The CDR3 nucleotides read TGTGCCAGCAGCTTAGTTTTCGGGGGCTTGAACGAGCAGTACTTC. This gives the protein CASSLVFGGLNEQYF.

The chain couples TRBV18 to TRBJ2-5, with D unclear. Germline assignment: CDR1 KGHSH and CDR2 LQKENI. The CDR3 has 11 residues. V was shortened by 5 bases and J by 3 bases, with 4 bases between the two germline ends. The CDR3 loop reads CASSTEETQYF. The CDR3 DNA sequence: TGTGCCAGCTCAACCGAAGAGACCCAGTACTTC. Full variable domain (outside the CDR3, taken from reference TRBV18 and TRBJ2-5): NAGVMQNPRHLVRRRGQEARLRCSPMKGHSHVYWYRQLPEEGLKFMVYLQKENIIDESGMPKERFSAEFPKEGPSILRIQQVVRGDSAAYFCASSTEETQYFGPGTRLLVL.

This clone was detected a few times. CDR3 nucleotides: TGTGCCAGCAGTGAACCAGGGAATTCACCCCTCCACTTT. It specifies CASSEPGNSPLHF. This chain links TRBV28 with TRBJ1-6, with a possible D match to TRBD1 (5 bases). This CDR3 has 13 residues. The germline gives CDR1 MDHEN, CDR2 SYDVKM. The V and J ends lost 5 bases and 7 bases respectively, with 9 bases between them. Full variable domain (rest looked up from reference TRBV28 and TRBJ1-6): DVKVTQSSRYLVKRTGEKVFLECVQDMDHENMFWYRQDPGLGLRLIYFSYDVKMKEKGDIPEGYSVSREKKERFSLILESASTNQTSMYLCASSEPGNSPLHFGNGTRLTVT.

The chain carries TRBV19 and TRBJ1-6; 10 bases match TRBD1. This CDR3 contains 18 residues. Germline values: CDR1 LNHDA, CDR2 SQIVND (reference sequence). Losses at the gene ends were 5 bases for V and 5 bases for J; bases not matched to a gene: 12. The CDR3, as DNA: TGTGCCAGTAGTCCCCAGACAGGGGGCGCGGGGGATAATTCACCCCTCCACTTT. The encoded protein is CASSPQTGGAGDNSPLHF.

The chain carries TRBV18 and TRBJ1-2; 7 nucleotides match TRBD1. V trimming: 0 bases; J trimming: 4 bases; junction bases outside the gene matches: 5. From germline, CDR1 is KGHSH and CDR2 LQKENI. This CDR3 comprises 15 residues. The CDR3 region has the DNA TGTGCCAGCTCACCACCGGAGGGGGCCGGCTATGGCTACACCTTC. Protein sequence: CASSPPEGAGYGYTF.

The rearrangement joins TRBV6-5 to TRBJ2-4; D may correspond to TRBD1 or TRBD2 (5 bases each). This CDR3 has 13 residues. V lost 6 bases, J lost 4 bases, and 10 bases lay in between. Germline V gene sequence: CDR1 MNHEY, CDR2 SVGAGI. CDR3 protein: CASRERGKNIQYF. In DNA form, the CDR3 reads TGTGCCAGCAGGGAGAGGGGTAAAAACATTCAGTACTTC.

J is TRBJ2-3 and V is TRBV9; weak D call: TRBD1 (5 bases). Germline V gives CDR1 SGDLS, CDR2 YYNGEE. The ends were cut back, 3 bases at V and 6 bases at J, with 26 bases in the middle. CDR3 length equals 18 residues. As DNA, the CDR3 is TGTGCCAGCAGCGGGCCGAGAGTGTTAGGGGAAGCTTCGGATACGCAGTATTTT. This sequence encodes CASSGPRVLGEASDTQYF.

The V gene is TRBV28, the J gene TRBJ2-5; D is perhaps TRBD1 (5 bases). Trimming removed 3 bases from V and 5 bases from J, with 19 bases in between. Germline assignment: CDR1 MDHEN and CDR2 SYDVKM. This CDR3 comprises 16 residues. CDR3: CASSLYDSAYLETQYF. In nucleotides, the CDR3 is TGTGCCAGCAGTTTGTATGACAGTGCCTATCTGGAGACCCAGTACTTC.

The chain couples TRBV27 to TRBJ2-7, with 8 positions matching TRBD1. V was pared by 5 bases and J by 4 bases, with 10 bases of the junction left unmatched. Per germline, CDR1 MNHEY and CDR2 SMNVEV (reference sequence). This CDR3 is built from 15 residues. The CDR3 region has the DNA TGTGCCAGCAGTCCCATTACAGGGGGTAGGTACGAGCAGTACTTC. Amino acids: CASSPITGGRYEQYF.

V usage is TRBV6-1 and J usage is TRBJ1-4; possible D gene TRBD1, 5 bases. V lost 11 bases to trimming and J lost 6 bases, with 16 bases between them. Germline V CDR1 and CDR2: MNHNS, SASEGT. The CDR3 has 13 residues. The CDR3 protein is CAGGGSRHEKLFF. CDR3 bases: TGTGCCGGCGGGGGGTCTCGGCATGAAAAACTGTTTTTT.

The V call is TRBV6-5, the J call TRBJ1-1; D is perhaps TRBD1 (6 bases). This CDR3 has 14 amino acids. V lost 2 bases to trimming and J lost 1 base, with 8 bases between them. Germline V gene sequence: CDR1 MNHEY, CDR2 SVGAGI. The CDR3: CASSYRGENTEAFF. In DNA form, the CDR3 reads TGTGCCAGCAGTTACAGGGGGGAGAACACTGAAGCTTTCTTT.

The rearrangement uses TRBV27 and TRBJ1-4; D may be TRBD1 (5 bases). This CDR3 has 15 amino acids. V was trimmed by 0 bases and J by 6 bases, leaving 11 bases between them. Germline assignment: CDR1 MNHEY and CDR2 SMNVEV (reference sequence). Here the CDR3 reads CASSLSREGHEKLFF. In DNA, the CDR3 is TGTGCCAGCAGTTTATCGAGGGAGGGGCATGAAAAACTGTTTTTT.

This clone was seen only a few times. The chain uses TRBV11-2 and TRBJ2-7; D may match TRBD1 or TRBD2 (5 bases each). The CDR3 sequence is 13 residues long. V lost 3 bases to trimming and J lost 3 bases, with 9 bases between them. Germline V gene lookup returns CDR1 SGHAT and CDR2 FQNNGV. CDR3 in DNA: TGTGCCAGCAGCTTTGGGGGAGACTACGAGCAGTACTTC. This gives the protein CASSFGGDYEQYF.

The chain has TRBV7-2 and TRBJ1-5; D is ambiguous. Per the germline V gene, CDR1 is SGHTA and CDR2 is FQGNSA. The CDR3 consists of 12 residues. V was clipped by 3 bases and J by 11 bases, with 11 bases between them. The CDR3 sequence is CASSLDLGAQHF. CDR3 sequence (DNA): TGTGCCAGCAGCTTGGACCTCGGGGCCCAGCATTTT.

The chain joins TRBV23-1 to TRBJ1-1; D is perhaps TRBD1 (6 bases). TRBV23-1 is placed among ORFs of uncertain function. V was clipped by 0 bases and J by 1 base, with 9 bases between them. The CDR3 is 15 residues long. CDR3 nucleotides: TGCGCCAGCAGTCAATCGGGGGGGCCGAACACTGAAGCTTTCTTT. The encoded protein is CASSQSGGPNTEAFF.